Listed here is a single TCR beta chain. The V and J ends lost 6 bases and 3 bases, in that order; junction bases with no gene match: 12. The germline V gene encodes CDR1 WSHSY and CDR2 SAAADI. CDR3 length equals 17 residues. This sample was taken from a study of cytomegalovirus exposure and HLA in healthy donors. Study-wide context: An early data release held some 89 million unique TCRs from HLA-typed donors.

PCR amplification relied on 60 Vbeta primers (plus 13 Jbeta primers). Using immunoSEQ multiplex PCR, the repertoire was profiled, and TCRdb retains in-frame clones only, with some absent. The table shows 150,000 or so clones, with 77% occurring only once. This chain links TRBV10-2 with TRBJ2-1; 9 bases map to TRBD2. The sequenced sample consisted of PBMCs. The receptor comes from a woman under 40 in good health and CMV-seronegative. In nucleotides, the CDR3 is TGCGCCAGCAGCCCTAAGGAGCGGGGGGCCTTCTACAATGAGCAGTTCTTC. Translated: CASSPKERGAFYNEQFF.